This TCR beta chain was identified during a study of T cell responses to AZD1222 COVID-19 vaccine. Per the germline V gene, CDR1 is LNHDA and CDR2 is SQIVND (reference sequence). The CDR3 has 13 amino acids. The V end lost 6 bases, the J end lost 7 bases, and 12 bases lay between the germline ends. On this clone itself: Its antigen is undetermined.

Study-level findings and limits: Two doses of AZD1222 preceded a rise in Spike-specific TCR breadth and depth. Repertoires were obtained solely post-peak T cell response.

Generated by immunoSEQ multiplex PCR, the TCRdb table keeps only in-frame clones and is missing some. The table records 90,000 to 100,000 clones, roughly 85% of them present only once. The TCR comes from an adult who received the AZD1222 COVID-19 vaccine. The source was peripheral blood, collected 28 days after the second AZD1222 dose. The chain employs TRBV19 and TRBJ1-4; D not resolved. The CDR3 nucleotides read TGTGCCAGTAGAAGGACCGAGGGTGAAAAACTGTTTTTT. Its protein product is CASRRTEGEKLFF.